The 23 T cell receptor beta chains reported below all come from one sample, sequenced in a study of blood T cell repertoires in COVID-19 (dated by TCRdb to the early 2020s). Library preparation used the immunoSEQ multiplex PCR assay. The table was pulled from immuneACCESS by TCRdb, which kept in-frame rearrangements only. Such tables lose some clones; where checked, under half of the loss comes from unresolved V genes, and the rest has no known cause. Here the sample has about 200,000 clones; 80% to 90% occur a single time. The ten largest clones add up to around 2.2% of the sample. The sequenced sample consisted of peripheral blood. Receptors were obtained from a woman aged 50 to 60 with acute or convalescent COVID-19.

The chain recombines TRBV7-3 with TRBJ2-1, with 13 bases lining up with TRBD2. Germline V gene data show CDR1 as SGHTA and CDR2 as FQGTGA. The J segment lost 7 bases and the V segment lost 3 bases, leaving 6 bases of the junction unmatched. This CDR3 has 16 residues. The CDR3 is CASSLGTSGVTNEQFF. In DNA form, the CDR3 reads TGTGCCAGCAGCTTGGGGACTAGCGGGGTCACTAATGAGCAGTTCTTC.

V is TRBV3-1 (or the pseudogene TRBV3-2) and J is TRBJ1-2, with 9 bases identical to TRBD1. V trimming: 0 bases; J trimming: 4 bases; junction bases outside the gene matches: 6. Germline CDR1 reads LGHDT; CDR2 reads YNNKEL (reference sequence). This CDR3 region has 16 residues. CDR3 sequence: CASSQDKTGGFYGYTF. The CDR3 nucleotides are TGTGCCAGCAGCCAAGACAAGACAGGGGGTTTCTATGGCTACACCTTC.

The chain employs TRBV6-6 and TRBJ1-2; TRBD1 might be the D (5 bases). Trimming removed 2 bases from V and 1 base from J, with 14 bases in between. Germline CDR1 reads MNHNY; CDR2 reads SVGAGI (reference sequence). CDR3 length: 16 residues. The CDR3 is CASSYGPLQVNYGYTF. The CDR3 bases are TGTGCCAGCAGTTACGGGCCCCTACAGGTTAACTATGGCTACACCTTC.

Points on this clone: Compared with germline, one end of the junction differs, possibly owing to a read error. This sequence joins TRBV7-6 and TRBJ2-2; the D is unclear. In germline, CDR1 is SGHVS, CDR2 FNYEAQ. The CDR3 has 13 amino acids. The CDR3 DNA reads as TGTGCCAGCAGCTTAGCGAACTCCGGGGAGCTGTTTTTT. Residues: CASSLANSGELFF.

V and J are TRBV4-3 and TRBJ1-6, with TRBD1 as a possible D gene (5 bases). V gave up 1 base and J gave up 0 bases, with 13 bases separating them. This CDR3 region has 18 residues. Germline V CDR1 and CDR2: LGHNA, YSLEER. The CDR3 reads CASSQGTSVSSYNSPLHF. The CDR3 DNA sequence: TGCGCCAGCAGCCAAGGGACATCTGTCAGCTCCTATAATTCACCCCTCCACTTT.

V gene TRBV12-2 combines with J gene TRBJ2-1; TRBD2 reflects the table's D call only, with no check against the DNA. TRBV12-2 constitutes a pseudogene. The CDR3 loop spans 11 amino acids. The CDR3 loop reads CASRFRGEQFF. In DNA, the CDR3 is TGTGCAAGTCGCTTTCGAGGGGAGCAGTTCTTC.

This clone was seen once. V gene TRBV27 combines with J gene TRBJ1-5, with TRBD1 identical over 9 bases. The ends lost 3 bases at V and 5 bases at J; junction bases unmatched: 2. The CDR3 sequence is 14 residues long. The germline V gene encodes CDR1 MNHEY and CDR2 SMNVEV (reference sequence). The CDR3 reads CASSLGQGDQPQHF. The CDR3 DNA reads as TGTGCCAGCAGTTTGGGACAGGGTGATCAGCCCCAGCATTTT.

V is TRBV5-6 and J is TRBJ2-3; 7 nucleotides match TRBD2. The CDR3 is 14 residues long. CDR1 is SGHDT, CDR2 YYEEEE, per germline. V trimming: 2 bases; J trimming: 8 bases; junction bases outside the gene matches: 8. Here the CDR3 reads CASSFQSTGGTQYF. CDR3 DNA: TGTGCCAGCAGCTTTCAATCGACGGGGGGTACGCAGTATTTT.

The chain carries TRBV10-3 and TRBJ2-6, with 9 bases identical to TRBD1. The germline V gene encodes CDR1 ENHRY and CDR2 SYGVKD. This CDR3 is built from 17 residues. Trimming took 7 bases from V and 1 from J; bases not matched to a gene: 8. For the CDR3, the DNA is TGTGCCATCAACCCGGGACAGGGTCGGTCTGGGGCCAACGTCCTGACTTTC. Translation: CAINPGQGRSGANVLTF.

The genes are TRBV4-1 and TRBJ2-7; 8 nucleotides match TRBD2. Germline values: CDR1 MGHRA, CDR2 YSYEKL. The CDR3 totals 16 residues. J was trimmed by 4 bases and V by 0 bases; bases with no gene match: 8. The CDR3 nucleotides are TGCGCCAGCAGCCAAGATAGGGCGGGGGGTGCATACGAGCAGTACTTC. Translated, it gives CASSQDRAGGAYEQYF.

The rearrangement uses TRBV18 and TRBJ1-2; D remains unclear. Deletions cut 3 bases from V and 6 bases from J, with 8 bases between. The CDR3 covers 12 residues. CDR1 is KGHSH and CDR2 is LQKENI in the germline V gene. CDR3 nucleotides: TGTGCCAGCTCACCCTATCAGGATGGCTACACCTTC. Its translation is CASSPYQDGYTF.

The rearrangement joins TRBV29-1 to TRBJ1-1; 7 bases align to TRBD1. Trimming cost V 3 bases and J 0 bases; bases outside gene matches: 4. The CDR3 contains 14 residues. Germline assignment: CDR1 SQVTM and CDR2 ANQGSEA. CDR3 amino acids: CSVDGTAMNTEAFF. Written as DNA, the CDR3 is TGCAGCGTTGACGGGACAGCGATGAACACTGAAGCTTTCTTT. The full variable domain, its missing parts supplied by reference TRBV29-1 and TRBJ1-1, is SAVISQKPSRDICQRGTSLTIQCQVDSQVTMMFWYRQQPGQSLTLIATANQGSEATYESGFVIDKFPISRPNLTFSTLTVSNMSPEDSSIYLCSVDGTAMNTEAFFGQGTRLTVV.

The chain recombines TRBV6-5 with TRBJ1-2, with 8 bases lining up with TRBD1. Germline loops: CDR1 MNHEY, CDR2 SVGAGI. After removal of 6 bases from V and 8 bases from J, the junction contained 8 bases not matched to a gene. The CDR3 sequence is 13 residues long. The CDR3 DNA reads TGTGCCAGCAGAACTCAGGGGGCGTCCGGCTACACCTTC. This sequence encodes CASRTQGASGYTF.

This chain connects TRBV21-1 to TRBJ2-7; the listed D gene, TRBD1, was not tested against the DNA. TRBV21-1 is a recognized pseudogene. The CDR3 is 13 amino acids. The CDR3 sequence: CASSFRDRDEQYF. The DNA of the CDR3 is TGTGCCAGCAGCTTCCGGGACAGGGACGAGCAGTACTTC.

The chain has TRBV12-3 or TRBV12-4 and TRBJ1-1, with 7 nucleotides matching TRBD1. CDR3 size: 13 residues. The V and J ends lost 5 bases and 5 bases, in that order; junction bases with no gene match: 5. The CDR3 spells CASSRQGVTEAFF. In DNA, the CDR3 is TGTGCCAGCAGTAGACAGGGAGTGACTGAAGCTTTCTTT.

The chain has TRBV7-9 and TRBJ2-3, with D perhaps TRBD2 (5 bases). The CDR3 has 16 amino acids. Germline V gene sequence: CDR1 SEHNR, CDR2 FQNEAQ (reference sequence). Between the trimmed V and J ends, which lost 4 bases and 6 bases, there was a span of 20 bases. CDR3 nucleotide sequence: TGTGCCAGCAGCTCCAAGGCGATAACATGGGAGGATACGCAGTATTTT. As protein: CASSSKAITWEDTQYF.

The CDR3: CASSFNGVAGSYEQYF. In DNA form, the CDR3 reads TGCGCCAGCAGCTTTAACGGGGTAGCCGGGTCCTACGAGCAGTACTTC. The rearrangement uses TRBV5-1 and TRBJ2-7; tentatively, D is TRBD2 (5 bases). Looked up from germline, CDR1 is SGHRS and CDR2 is YFSETQ. The CDR3 spans 16 residues. Trimming pared 2 bases from V and 1 base from J, leaving 16 bases between.

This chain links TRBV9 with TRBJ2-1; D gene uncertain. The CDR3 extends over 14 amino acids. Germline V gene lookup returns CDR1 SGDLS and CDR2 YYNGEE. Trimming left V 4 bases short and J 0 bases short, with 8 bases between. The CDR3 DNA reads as TGTGCCAGCAGCCAGACTCTCTCCTACAATGAGCAGTTCTTC. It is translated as CASSQTLSYNEQFF. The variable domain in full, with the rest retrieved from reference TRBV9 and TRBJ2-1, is DSGVTQTPKHLITATGQRVTLRCSPRSGDLSVYWYQQSLDQGLQFLIQYYNGEERAKGNILERFSAQQFPDLHSELNLSSLELGDSALYFCASSQTLSYNEQFFGPGTRLTVL.

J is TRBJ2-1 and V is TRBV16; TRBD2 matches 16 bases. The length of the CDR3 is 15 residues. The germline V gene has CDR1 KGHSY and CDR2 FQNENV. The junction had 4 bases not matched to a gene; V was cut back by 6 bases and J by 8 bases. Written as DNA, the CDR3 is TGTGCCAGCAGTCCTGGGACTAGCGGGAGGGATGAGCAGTTCTTC. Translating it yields CASSPGTSGRDEQFF.

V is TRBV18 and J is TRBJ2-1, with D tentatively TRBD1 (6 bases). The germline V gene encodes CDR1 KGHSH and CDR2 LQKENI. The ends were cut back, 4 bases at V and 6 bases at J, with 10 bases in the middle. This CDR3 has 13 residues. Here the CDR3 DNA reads TGTGCCAGCTCACGGGACAAGAGCAATGAGCAGTTCTTC. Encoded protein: CASSRDKSNEQFF.

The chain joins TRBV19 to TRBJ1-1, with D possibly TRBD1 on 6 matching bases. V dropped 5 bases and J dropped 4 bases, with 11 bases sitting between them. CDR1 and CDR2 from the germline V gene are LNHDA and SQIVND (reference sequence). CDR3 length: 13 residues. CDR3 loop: CASSEGVPTEAFF. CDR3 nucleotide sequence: TGTGCCAGTAGTGAGGGGGTTCCCACTGAAGCTTTCTTT.

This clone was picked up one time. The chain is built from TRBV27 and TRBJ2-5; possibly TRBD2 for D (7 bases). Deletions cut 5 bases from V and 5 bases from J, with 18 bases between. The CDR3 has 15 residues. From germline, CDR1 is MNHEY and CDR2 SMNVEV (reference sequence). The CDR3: CASSRGRGSWETQYF. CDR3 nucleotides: TGTGCCAGCAGTCGGGGGAGGGGGAGTTGGGAGACCCAGTACTTC.

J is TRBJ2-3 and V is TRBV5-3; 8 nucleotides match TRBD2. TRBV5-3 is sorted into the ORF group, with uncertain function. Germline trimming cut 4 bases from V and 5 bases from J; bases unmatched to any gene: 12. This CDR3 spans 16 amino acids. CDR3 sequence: CARSLVTGGPQDTQYF. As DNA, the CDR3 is TGTGCCAGAAGCCTTGTCACGGGAGGGCCTCAAGATACGCAGTATTTT.